This TCR beta chain was captured by sequencing in a study of T cell repertoires in cytomegalovirus infection. Study details: Public TCR beta signatures indicated both CMV infection and matching HLA type.

TCRdb independently ran MiXCR on the reads; one entry per CDR3 protein. The table lists around 740,000 distinct CDR3 sequences, 35% to 40% of them singletons. Trimming removed 0 bases at V and 5 bases at J, with 10 bases between. This CDR3 has 15 amino acids. Germline CDR1 and CDR2: MNHEY and SVGEGT. Findings of the study overall: Cumulative frequency (of public TCR beta family members) identified carriers of CMV plus the relevant HLA. HLA-C-restricted CMV-specific TCR beta clonotypes were dominant in the ex vivo response.

Comment on this clonotype: No antigen is known for it.

The clonotype comes from a human donor in good health (CMV status not recorded). Some clones in this sample may be carry-over from other donors' samples. V is TRBV6-2 or TRBV6-3 and J is TRBJ2-2; D remains ambiguous. The sequenced sample was PBMCs. This chain's CDR3 is CASSYSIGRTGELFF. For the CDR3, the DNA is TGTGCCAGCAGTTACTCGATTGGCCGGACCGGGGAGCTGTTTTTT.